A single sample gave rise to the 9 T cell receptor beta chains below, sequenced in a study of blood T cell repertoires in COVID-19 (dated by TCRdb to 2018 to 2021). Receptor libraries were prepared by the immunoSEQ multiplex PCR assay. TCRdb took this table from immuneACCESS and kept in-frame rearrangements with V and J called. Such tables lack part of the clones; where checked against another copy, unresolved V genes explain under half of the gap, and the rest is unexplained. The sample yields 150,000 or so clones; 80% to 85% were counted once. The ten largest clones capture about 8% of the sample. Sequenced material: PBMCs or T cells enriched from blood (not recorded which). Receptor source: a woman aged 45-59 years who had recovered from COVID-19.

The CDR3 bases are TGTGCCAGCAGCTTATGGCAGGGGACTGAAGCTTTCTTT. Translation gives CASSLWQGTEAFF. V is TRBV11-2 and J is TRBJ1-1, with D maybe TRBD1 (6 bases). The germline CDR1 and CDR2 sequences are SGHAT and FQNNGV. V was clipped by 2 bases and J by 5 bases, with 9 bases between them. This CDR3 is 13 amino acids long.

V usage is TRBV5-1 and J usage is TRBJ2-3; tentative D call: TRBD1 (6 bases). The CDR3 is 17 residues long. Germline CDR1 SGHRS, CDR2 YFSETQ. V dropped 3 bases and J dropped 2 bases, with 19 bases sitting between them. This CDR3 reads CASSSASTGSFTDTQYF. DNA for the CDR3: TGCGCCAGCAGCTCGGCATCGACAGGCTCCTTCACAGATACGCAGTATTTT.

A few counts support this clone. V usage is TRBV7-2 and J usage is TRBJ2-5; TRBD2 matches 8 bases. Germline CDR1 and CDR2: SGHTA and FQGNSA. V shed 5 bases and J 6 bases; nucleotides not matched to a gene: 8. This CDR3 has 14 amino acids. The CDR3 loop is CASSPGTSGKTQYF. The CDR3 nucleotides read TGTGCCAGCAGCCCTGGGACTAGTGGGAAGACCCAGTACTTC.

This chain links TRBV28 with TRBJ2-1; 12 bases line up with TRBD2. Unmatched junction bases numbered 8, after V lost 5 bases and J lost 3 bases. CDR1 is MDHEN and CDR2 is SYDVKM in the germline V gene. The CDR3 length is 17 residues. The CDR3 sequence is CASSPSGRGRFYNEQFF. Written as DNA, the CDR3 is TGTGCCAGCAGTCCTAGCGGGAGGGGAAGATTCTACAATGAGCAGTTCTTC.

The CDR3 coding sequence is TGTGCCAGCAGCCTCGTGGGCGGGACAGAGTCTCAAGAGACCCAGTACTTC. Amino acids: CASSLVGGTESQETQYF. V and J are TRBV5-4 and TRBJ2-5, with D maybe TRBD1 (7 bases). This CDR3 has 17 residues. Trimming took off 4 bases at V and 2 bases at J, with 21 bases between the two ends. The germline CDR1 and CDR2 sequences are SGHNT and YYREEE (reference sequence).

The chain combines TRBV19 with TRBJ1-5, with 7 bases matching TRBD1. Germline V gene sequence: CDR1 LNHDA, CDR2 SQIVND (reference sequence). The V segment lost 5 bases and the J segment 0 bases; nucleotides outside the gene matches: 7. This CDR3 has 16 amino acids. CDR3 DNA: TGTGCCAGTAGTGCCAAGGGACAGTTTAGCAATCAGCCCCAGCATTTT. Residues: CASSAKGQFSNQPQHF.

Concerning this clone: Its ends do not fully match the called genes, so a read error is possible. The rearrangement uses TRBV20-1 and TRBJ2-1; the D gene is possibly TRBD2 (5 bases). The CDR3 spans 11 residues. The germline gives CDR1 DFQATT, CDR2 SNEGSKA (reference sequence). CDR3 loop: CSARRARSKIF. DNA for the CDR3: TGCAGTGCCCGGCGGGCGAGGTCAAAGATCTTC.

Points on this clone: An end of the junction does not agree with germline; a read error may underlie this. The rearrangement joins TRBV7-8 to TRBJ1-6, with 8 bases matching TRBD1. Germline CDR1 is SGHVS and CDR2 is FQNEAQ. This CDR3 has 14 amino acids. The chain's CDR3 is CASNLGQGGSPLHF. CDR3 in DNA: TGTGCCAGCAACTTAGGACAGGGCGGGTCACCCCTCCACTTT.

This clone showed up just once. The V call is TRBV12-3 or TRBV12-4, the J call TRBJ2-1; D is unclear. This CDR3 region has 13 residues. V was pared by 3 bases and J by 6 bases, with 9 bases between. The CDR3 is CASSFWAPNEQFF. In DNA form, the CDR3 reads TGTGCCAGCAGTTTTTGGGCCCCCAATGAGCAGTTCTTC.